This T cell receptor (beta chain) was sequenced in a study of blood T cell repertoires in COVID-19. Study as a whole: COVID-19 samples collected from the United States, Italy and Spain covered acute and convalescent phases.

Authors' analysis steps: Amplification of reference gene primers was used by the study to estimate nucleated cell counts. Produced via immunoSEQ multiplex PCR; TCRdb's table is partial and in-frame only. The DNA gave D and trimming, while V, J and clone size come from that table. Of roughly 190,000 clones listed, approximately 90% are singletons. This CDR3 has 14 amino acids. Germline assignment: CDR1 SGHVS and CDR2 FNYEAQ. Trimming removed 1 base from V and 3 bases from J, with 8 bases in between. Participants came from fewer than 25 US areas, aged about 18 to 89 years. Before being deemed recovered, Cohort 3 donors had two negative PCRs, clearance, or symptom resolution.

The clonotype comes from a woman in her 30s who had recovered from COVID-19. This sequence joins TRBV7-6 and TRBJ2-3; D might be TRBD2 (5 bases). The sample was PBMCs or T cells enriched from blood (not recorded which). In DNA form, the CDR3 reads TGTGCCAGCAGCTTAGGGACTCAAACAGATACGCAGTATTTT. This codes for CASSLGTQTDTQYF.